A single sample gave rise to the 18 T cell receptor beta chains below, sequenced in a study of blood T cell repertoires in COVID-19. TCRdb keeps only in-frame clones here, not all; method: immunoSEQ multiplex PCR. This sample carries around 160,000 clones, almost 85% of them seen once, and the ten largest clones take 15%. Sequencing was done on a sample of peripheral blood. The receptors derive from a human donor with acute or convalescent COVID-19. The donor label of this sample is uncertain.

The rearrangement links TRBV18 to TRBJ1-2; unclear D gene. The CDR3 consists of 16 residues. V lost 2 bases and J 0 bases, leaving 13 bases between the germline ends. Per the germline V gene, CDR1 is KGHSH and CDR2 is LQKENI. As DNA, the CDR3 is TGTGCCAGCTCACCAACCTCCGCGCCGACTAACTATGGCTACACCTTC. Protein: CASSPTSAPTNYGYTF. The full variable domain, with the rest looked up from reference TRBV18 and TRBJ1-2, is NAGVMQNPRHLVRRRGQEARLRCSPMKGHSHVYWYRQLPEEGLKFMVYLQKENIIDESGMPKERFSAEFPKEGPSILRIQQVVRGDSAAYFCASSPTSAPTNYGYTFGSGTRLTVV.

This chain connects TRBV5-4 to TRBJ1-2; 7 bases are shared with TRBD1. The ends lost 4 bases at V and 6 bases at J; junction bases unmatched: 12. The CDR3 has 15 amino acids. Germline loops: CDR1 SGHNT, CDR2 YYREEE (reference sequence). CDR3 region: CASSHPDRVKNGYTF. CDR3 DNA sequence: TGTGCCAGCAGCCACCCCGACAGGGTGAAGAATGGCTACACCTTC.

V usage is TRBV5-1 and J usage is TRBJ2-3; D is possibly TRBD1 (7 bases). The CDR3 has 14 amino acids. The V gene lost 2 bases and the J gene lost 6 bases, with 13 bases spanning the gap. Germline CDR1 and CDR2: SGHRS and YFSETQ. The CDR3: CASSFGGGQDTQYF. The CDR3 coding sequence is TGCGCCAGCAGCTTCGGAGGGGGCCAGGATACGCAGTATTTT.

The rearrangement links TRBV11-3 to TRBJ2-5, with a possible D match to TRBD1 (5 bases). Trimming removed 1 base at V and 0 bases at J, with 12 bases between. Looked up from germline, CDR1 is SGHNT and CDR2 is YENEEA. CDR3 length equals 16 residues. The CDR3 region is CASSLGGRADQETQYF. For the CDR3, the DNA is TGTGCCAGCAGCTTAGGGGGCAGGGCGGACCAAGAGACCCAGTACTTC.

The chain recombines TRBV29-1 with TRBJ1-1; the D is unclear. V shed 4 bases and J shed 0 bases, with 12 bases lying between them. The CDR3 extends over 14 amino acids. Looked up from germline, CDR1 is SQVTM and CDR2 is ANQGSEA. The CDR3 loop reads CSVVEEIMNTEAFF. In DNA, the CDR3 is TGCAGCGTTGTAGAGGAGATCATGAACACTGAAGCTTTCTTT.

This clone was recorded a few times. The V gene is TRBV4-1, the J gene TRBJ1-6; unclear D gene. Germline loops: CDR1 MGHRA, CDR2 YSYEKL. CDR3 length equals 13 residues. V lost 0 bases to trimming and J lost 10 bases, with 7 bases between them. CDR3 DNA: TGCGCCAGCAGCCAAGATCGAGAATCACCCCTCCACTTT. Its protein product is CASSQDRESPLHF.

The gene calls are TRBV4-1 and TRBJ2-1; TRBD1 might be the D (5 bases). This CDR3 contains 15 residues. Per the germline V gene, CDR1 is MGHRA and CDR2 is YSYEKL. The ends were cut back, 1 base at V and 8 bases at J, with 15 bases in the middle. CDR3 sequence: CASSQVGAPQYEQFF. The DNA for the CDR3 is TGCGCCAGCAGCCAAGTAGGGGCGCCCCAATATGAGCAGTTCTTC.

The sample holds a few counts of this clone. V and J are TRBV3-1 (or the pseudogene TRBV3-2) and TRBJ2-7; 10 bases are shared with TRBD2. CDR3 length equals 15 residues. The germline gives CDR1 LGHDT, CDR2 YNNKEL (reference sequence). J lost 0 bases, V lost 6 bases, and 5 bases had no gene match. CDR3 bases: TGTGCCAGCAGTGCTAGCGGGGGACTCTCCTACGAGCAGTACTTC. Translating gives CASSASGGLSYEQYF.

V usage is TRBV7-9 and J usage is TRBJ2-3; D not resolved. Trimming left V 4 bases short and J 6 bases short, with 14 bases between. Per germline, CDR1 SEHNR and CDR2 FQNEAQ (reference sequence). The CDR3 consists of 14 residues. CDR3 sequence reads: CASSSPEVRDTQYF. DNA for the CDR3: TGTGCCAGCAGCTCCCCAGAGGTCCGGGATACGCAGTATTTT.

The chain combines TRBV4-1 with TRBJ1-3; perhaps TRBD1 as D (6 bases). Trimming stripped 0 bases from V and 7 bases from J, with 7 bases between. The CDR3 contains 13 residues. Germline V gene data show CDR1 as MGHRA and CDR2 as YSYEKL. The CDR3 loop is CASSQDQGNTIYF. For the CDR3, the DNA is TGCGCCAGCAGCCAAGATCAGGGGAACACCATATATTTT.

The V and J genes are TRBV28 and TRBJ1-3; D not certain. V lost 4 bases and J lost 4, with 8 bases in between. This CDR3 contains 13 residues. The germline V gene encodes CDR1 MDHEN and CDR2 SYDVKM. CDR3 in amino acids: CASSSSVGNTIYF. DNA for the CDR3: TGTGCCAGCAGTTCGTCCGTCGGAAACACCATATATTTT. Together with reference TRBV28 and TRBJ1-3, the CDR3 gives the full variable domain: DVKVTQSSRYLVKRTGEKVFLECVQDMDHENMFWYRQDPGLGLRLIYFSYDVKMKEKGDIPEGYSVSREKKERFSLILESASTNQTSMYLCASSSSVGNTIYFGEGSWLTVV.

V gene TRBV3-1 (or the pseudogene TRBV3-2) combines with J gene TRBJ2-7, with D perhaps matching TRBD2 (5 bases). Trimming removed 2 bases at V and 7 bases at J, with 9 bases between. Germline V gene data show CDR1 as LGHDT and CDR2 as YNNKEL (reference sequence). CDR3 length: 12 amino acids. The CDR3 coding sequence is TGTGCCAGCAGCCAACGTCCGGGGGAGCAGTACTTC. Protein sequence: CASSQRPGEQYF.

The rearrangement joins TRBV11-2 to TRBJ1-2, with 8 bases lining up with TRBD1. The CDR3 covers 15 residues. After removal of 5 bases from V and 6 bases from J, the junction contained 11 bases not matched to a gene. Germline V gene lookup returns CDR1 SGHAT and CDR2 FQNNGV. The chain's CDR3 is CASSPHRGERHGYTF. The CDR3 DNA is TGTGCCAGCAGCCCCCACAGGGGGGAGAGGCATGGCTACACCTTC.

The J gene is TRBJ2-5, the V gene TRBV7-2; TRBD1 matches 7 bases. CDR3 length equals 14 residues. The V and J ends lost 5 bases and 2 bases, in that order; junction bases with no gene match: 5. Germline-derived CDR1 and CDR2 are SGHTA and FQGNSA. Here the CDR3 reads CASSIGRGQETQYF. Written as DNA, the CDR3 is TGTGCCAGCAGCATCGGCAGGGGGCAAGAGACCCAGTACTTC.

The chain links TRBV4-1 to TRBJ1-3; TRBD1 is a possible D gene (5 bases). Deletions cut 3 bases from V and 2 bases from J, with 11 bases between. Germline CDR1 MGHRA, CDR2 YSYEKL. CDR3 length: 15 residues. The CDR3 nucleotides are TGCGCCAGCAGCCAGGGGGGAGGGACTGGAAACACCATATATTTT. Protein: CASSQGGGTGNTIYF.

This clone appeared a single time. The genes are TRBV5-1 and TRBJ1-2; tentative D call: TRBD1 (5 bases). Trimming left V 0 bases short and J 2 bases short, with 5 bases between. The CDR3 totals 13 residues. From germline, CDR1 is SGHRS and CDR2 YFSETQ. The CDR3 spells CASSLGQNYGYTF. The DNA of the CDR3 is TGCGCCAGCAGCTTGGGACAGAACTATGGCTACACCTTC.

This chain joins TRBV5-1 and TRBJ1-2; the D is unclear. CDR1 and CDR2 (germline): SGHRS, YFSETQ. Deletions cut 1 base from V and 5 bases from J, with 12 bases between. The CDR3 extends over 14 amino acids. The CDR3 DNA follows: TGCGCCAGCAGCTTGATTGAAGGAGTGTATGGCTACACCTTC. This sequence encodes CASSLIEGVYGYTF.

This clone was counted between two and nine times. CDR3 sequence: CASSSTGADHNEQFF. The CDR3 bases are TGTGCCAGCAGTTCCACAGGGGCCGACCACAATGAGCAGTTCTTC. The chain recombines TRBV27 with TRBJ2-1, with 7 bases identical to TRBD1. This CDR3 has 15 residues. The ends lost 4 bases at V and 5 bases at J; junction bases unmatched: 8. From germline, CDR1 is MNHEY and CDR2 SMNVEV (reference sequence).